Given below is one T cell receptor beta chain in context. The entry originates in a study of cytomegalovirus exposure and HLA in healthy donors. Turning to the study itself: In a later analysis, it was reported that the approximately 120 validation repertoires had been produced on the same platform as the 600 to 850 repertoires belonging to the first cohort.

Germline V gene lookup returns CDR1 LNHNV and CDR2 YYDKDF (reference sequence). The CDR3 spans 15 residues. Between the trimmed V and J ends, which lost 1 base and 2 bases, there was a span of 11 bases. Clones were sequenced by immunoSEQ multiplex PCR, and TCRdb holds only the in-frame ones, with some missing. Among about 260,000 clones listed, 90% were seen once. The material sequenced was PBMCs. J is TRBJ2-5 and V is TRBV15, with D possibly TRBD1 on 6 matching bases. The receptor was isolated from a woman in her twenties or thirties in good health and CMV-seronegative. For the CDR3, the DNA is TGTGCCACCAGCAGAGCCCGGACAGTTCAAGAGACCCAGTACTTC. Amino acids: CATSRARTVQETQYF.